This T cell receptor beta chain is from a study of blood T cell repertoires in COVID-19. Using immunoSEQ multiplex PCR, the repertoire was profiled, and TCRdb retains in-frame clones only, with some absent. In the table there are about 260,000 clones, 84% of which are singletons. The sample taken for sequencing was PBMCs or T cells enriched from blood (not recorded which). This TCR derives from a man aged 30-40 years with acute COVID-19.

CDR3 coding DNA: TGTGCCAGCAGCCGGGGACAGGTGAACACCGGGGAGCTGTTTTTT. It specifies CASSRGQVNTGELFF. V gene TRBV11-1 combines with J gene TRBJ2-2, with 8 bases aligning to TRBD1. CDR3 length: 15 residues. Germline V gene lookup returns CDR1 SGHAT and CDR2 FQDESV (reference sequence). The J segment lost 1 base and the V segment lost 5 bases, leaving 3 bases of the junction unmatched.